This entry lists 19 T cell receptor beta chains sequenced from one sample in a study of blood T cell repertoires in COVID-19. Repertoires were generated with immunoSEQ multiplex PCR, while TCRdb's copy carries only in-frame clones and drops some. The sample records approximately 40,000 clones, more than 85% being singletons. Sequencing was done on a sample of peripheral blood. The receptors originated from a woman older than 75 with acute or convalescent COVID-19.

This rearrangement joins TRBV5-4 to TRBJ2-5; 10 nucleotides match TRBD2. The CDR3 runs to 14 residues. Germline trimming cut 2 bases from V and 3 bases from J; bases unmatched to any gene: 1. CDR1 is SGHNT, CDR2 YYREEE, per germline (reference sequence). This CDR3 is CASSLAGGEETQYF. CDR3 bases: TGTGCCAGCAGCTTAGCGGGGGGGGAAGAGACCCAGTACTTC. Full variable domain (rest looked up from reference TRBV5-4 and TRBJ2-5): ETGVTQSPTHLIKTRGQQVTLRCSSQSGHNTVSWYQQALGQGPQFIFQYYREEENGRGNFPPRFSGLQFPNYSSELNVNALELDDSALYLCASSLAGGEETQYFGPGTRLLVL.

The chain links TRBV5-6 to TRBJ1-1; 8 bases are shared with TRBD1. With V trimmed by 0 bases and J by 1 base, 2 bases remained unmatched. CDR3 length: 15 amino acids. Germline lookup yields CDR1 SGHDT and CDR2 YYEEEE. The chain's CDR3 is CASSLGTGKNTEAFF. DNA for the CDR3: TGTGCCAGCAGCTTGGGGACAGGGAAGAACACTGAAGCTTTCTTT.

V and J are TRBV5-4 and TRBJ2-1, with 9 bases fitting TRBD2. There are 14 residues in the CDR3. Germline trimming cut 4 bases from V and 7 bases from J; bases unmatched to any gene: 6. CDR1 is SGHNT and CDR2 is YYREEE in the germline V gene (reference sequence). CDR3 nucleotides: TGTGCCAGCAGCGGGCGGGGGGGGCGGAATGAGCAGTTCTTC. It yields the protein CASSGRGGRNEQFF.

The V gene is TRBV10-1, the J gene TRBJ1-2; D may be TRBD1 (6 bases). V lost 7 bases and J 4 bases, leaving 13 bases between the germline ends. Germline CDR1 and CDR2: WNHNN and SYGVQD (reference sequence). CDR3 length: 13 residues. The CDR3 sequence: CASKESGVYGYTF. In nucleotides, the CDR3 is TGCGCCAGCAAAGAATCAGGGGTCTATGGCTACACCTTC.

V gene TRBV7-2 combines with J gene TRBJ1-4; 7 nucleotides line up with TRBD1. V shed 4 bases, J shed 3 bases, and the junction held 5 bases outside the gene matches. Germline CDR1 reads SGHTA; CDR2 reads FQGNSA. This CDR3 region has 15 residues. The CDR3 DNA follows: TGTGCCAGCAGCTCAGGGACAGCTCCTAATGAAAAACTGTTTTTT. Translation gives CASSSGTAPNEKLFF.

The chain recombines TRBV12-3 or TRBV12-4 with TRBJ1-2, with TRBD1 as a possible D gene (6 bases). The V and J ends lost 3 bases and 5 bases respectively, with 10 bases between them. There are 13 residues in the CDR3. The CDR3 is CASSFAGVYGYTF. The CDR3 bases are TGTGCCAGCAGTTTTGCAGGGGTTTATGGCTACACCTTC.

The chain couples TRBV6-2 or TRBV6-3 to TRBJ1-5, with D possibly TRBD1 on 5 matching bases. The V and J ends lost 1 base and 5 bases respectively, with 6 bases between them. The CDR3 length is 13 residues. Germline CDR1 MNHEY, CDR2 SVGEGT. CDR3 in DNA: TGTGCCAGCAGTTACTTACAGGATCAGCCCCAGCATTTT. This encodes CASSYLQDQPQHF.

The V call is TRBV29-1, the J call TRBJ2-7; 7 bases align to TRBD2. The CDR3 is 14 amino acids. Germline-derived CDR1 and CDR2 are SQVTM and ANQGSEA. Trimming removed 6 bases from V and 1 base from J; junction bases left unmatched: 9. The CDR3 region is CSVGGQGGSYEQYF. Here the CDR3 DNA reads TGCAGCGTCGGGGGTCAGGGAGGGTCCTACGAGCAGTACTTC.

V is TRBV10-3 and J is TRBJ1-3; D is ambiguous. V lost 4 bases to trimming and J lost 3 bases, with 10 bases between them. The CDR3 runs 14 residues. Germline CDR1 is ENHRY and CDR2 is SYGVKD. The CDR3 spells CAISGGVGGNTIYF. Here the CDR3 DNA reads TGTGCCATCAGTGGCGGGGTTGGTGGAAACACCATATATTTT.

The chain carries TRBV5-1 and TRBJ1-4, with D unclear. V lost 4 bases and J lost 5, with 12 bases in between. The germline V gene encodes CDR1 SGHRS and CDR2 YFSETQ. This CDR3 is 14 amino acids long. The CDR3 bases are TGCGCCAGCAGCCCCGGACTCCAAAATGAAAAACTGTTTTTT. Residues: CASSPGLQNEKLFF.

This clone turned up a few times. V gene TRBV2 combines with J gene TRBJ1-6; D is undetermined. The V end was cut by 8 bases, the J end by 8 bases, with 7 bases between. Germline CDR1 is SNHLY and CDR2 is FYNNEI. There are 11 residues in the CDR3. CDR3 region: CASGDYSPLHF. The CDR3 DNA sequence: TGTGCCAGCGGAGACTATTCACCCCTCCACTTT. The full variable domain, completed using reference TRBV2 and TRBJ1-6, is EPEVTQTPSHQVTQMGQEVILRCVPISNHLYFYWYRQILGQKVEFLVSFYNNEISEKSEIFDDQFSVERPDGSNFTLKIRSTKLEDSAMYFCASGDYSPLHFGNGTRLTVT.

The chain employs TRBV18 and TRBJ2-5, with D perhaps TRBD1 (6 bases). The CDR3 runs to 14 residues. Trimming took off 5 bases at V and 0 bases at J, with 10 bases between the two ends. Germline V gene lookup returns CDR1 KGHSH and CDR2 LQKENI. Here the CDR3 reads CASSSQGHQETQYF. The CDR3 DNA reads TGTGCCAGCTCATCCCAGGGGCACCAAGAGACCCAGTACTTC.

CDR3 bases: TGTGCCAGCAGCTCCATCCTGGCCTTTAGACAGGGCAACACCGGGGAGCTGTTTTTT. Its protein product is CASSSILAFRQGNTGELFF. The rearrangement uses TRBV13 and TRBJ2-2, with TRBD1 identical over 7 bases. The CDR3 totals 19 residues. Germline V gene sequence: CDR1 PRHDT, CDR2 FYEKMQ (reference sequence). V was clipped by 4 bases and J by 2 bases; unmatched bases: 16.

The V and J genes are TRBV5-1 and TRBJ2-7; possibly TRBD1 for D (6 bases). Deletions cut 4 bases from V and 6 bases from J, with 17 bases between. The CDR3 contains 14 residues. Germline V CDR1 and CDR2: SGHRS, YFSETQ. This CDR3 is CASSHETGSVEQYF. CDR3 sequence (DNA): TGCGCCAGCAGCCATGAAACAGGGTCTGTCGAGCAGTACTTC.

This clone has only one observation. The chain is built from TRBV5-1 and TRBJ2-7; 12 bases align to TRBD1. Germline CDR1 is SGHRS and CDR2 is YFSETQ. Trimming removed 0 bases from V and 4 bases from J; junction bases left unmatched: 5. The CDR3 is 16 amino acids. Here the CDR3 DNA reads TGCGCCAGCAGCTTGGATGGGACAGGGGGCAGGTACGAGCAGTACTTC. Protein sequence: CASSLDGTGGRYEQYF.

The chain joins TRBV7-3 to TRBJ2-2; 7 bases agree with TRBD2. Germline values: CDR1 SGHTA, CDR2 FQGTGA. CDR3 size: 14 residues. Unmatched junction bases numbered 3, after V lost 2 bases and J lost 6 bases. In nucleotides, the CDR3 is TGTGCCAGCAGCTTAGGGAGGGGAGCCGGGGAGCTGTTTTTT. This translates into CASSLGRGAGELFF.

The genes are TRBV6-5 and TRBJ1-1; TRBD1 agrees at 9 bases. CDR3 size: 16 residues. Germline V CDR1 and CDR2: MNHEY, SVGAGI. The V and J ends lost 0 bases and 8 bases, in that order; junction bases with no gene match: 10. The CDR3 DNA follows: TGTGCCAGCAGTTACTCAGGGACAGGGAAGAGACGCGAAGCTTTCTTT. Its translation: CASSYSGTGKRREAFF.

The J gene is TRBJ1-1, the V gene TRBV19; D might be TRBD1 (5 bases). The V end lost 7 bases, the J end lost 6 bases, and 18 bases lay between the germline ends. CDR3 length: 14 residues. The germline CDR1 and CDR2 sequences are LNHDA and SQIVND (reference sequence). The CDR3 here is CASMNEGTGAEAFF. Written as DNA, the CDR3 is TGTGCCAGTATGAACGAGGGTACGGGGGCTGAAGCTTTCTTT.

The genes are TRBV6-5 and TRBJ1-1, with TRBD1 identical over 8 bases. CDR1 is MNHEY and CDR2 is SVGAGI in the germline V gene. The ends lost 2 bases at V and 13 bases at J; junction bases unmatched: 12. The CDR3 is 14 residues long. CDR3 DNA sequence: TGTGCCAGCAGTTACCATGGACAGGGAGGGTCGGGTTTCTTT. Translation gives CASSYHGQGGSGFF.